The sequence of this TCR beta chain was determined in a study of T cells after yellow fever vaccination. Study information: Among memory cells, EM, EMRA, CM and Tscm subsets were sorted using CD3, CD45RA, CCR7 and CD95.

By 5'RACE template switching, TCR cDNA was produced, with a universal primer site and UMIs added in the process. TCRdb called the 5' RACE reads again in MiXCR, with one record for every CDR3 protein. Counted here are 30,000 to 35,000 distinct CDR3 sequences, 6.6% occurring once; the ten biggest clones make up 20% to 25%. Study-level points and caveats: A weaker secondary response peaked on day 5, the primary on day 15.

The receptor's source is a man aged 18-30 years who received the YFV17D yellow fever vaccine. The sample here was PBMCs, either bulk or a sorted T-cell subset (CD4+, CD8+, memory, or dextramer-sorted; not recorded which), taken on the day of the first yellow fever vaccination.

Here the CDR3 DNA reads TGCGCCAGCAGCTTGGTACAGGGGTTCTACGAGCAGTACGTC. Translating it yields CASSLVQGFYEQYV. The V gene is TRBV5-1, the J gene TRBJ2-7; 7 nucleotides agree with TRBD1. CDR1 is SGHRS, CDR2 YFSETQ, per germline. Germline trimming cut 0 bases from V and 3 bases from J; bases unmatched to any gene: 3. The CDR3 runs to 14 residues.